This TCR beta chain was captured in a study of metastatic and nonmetastatic thyroid tumors. Whole-study context: Where malignant and benign thyroid patients were concerned, repertoires were compared across blood and tumor or nodule tissue. Notes on the study in general: TCR beta diversity was reportedly significantly higher in malignant thyroid tumors than benign nodules, in blood and tumor.

Thyroid surgery had not been preceded by any treatment in any patient. Authors' processing steps: A distant-metastasis classifier for papillary thyroid cancer was built using CDR3 differences across clinicopathological groups. TCRdb re-called clones via MiXCR from the PCR reads. Here the V and J calls rest on TCRdb's processing, not on the authors' analysis. The data show 30,000 to 45,000 clones, around half seen once. Germline assignment: CDR1 MDHEN and CDR2 SYDVKM. Unmatched junction bases numbered 17, after V lost 3 bases and J lost 9 bases. The CDR3 totals 18 residues. This clone has more than one count but fewer than ten. Antigen unknown.

The chain recombines TRBV28 with TRBJ2-1; 10 positions match TRBD2. This receptor was taken from a male donor with papillary thyroid cancer or a benign thyroid nodule (not recorded which). Some clones in this sample may be carry-over from other donors' samples. Sequenced: tumor tissue. CDR3 bases: TGTGCCAGCAGTTTCTTCGGACTAGCGGCAGGGGCCGACAGTGAGCAGTTCTTC. Amino acid sequence: CASSFFGLAAGADSEQFF.